This T cell receptor (beta chain) came from a study of PD-L1 blockade in urothelial cancer (dated by TCRdb to between 2016 and 2019). Study-wide context: Every patient began therapy around 2014 and was given atezolizumab 1,200 mg intravenously every 3 weeks. About 85% of the roughly 29 patients were identified as males with urothelial cancer of bladder origin, and a prior smoking history was reported by 18 of 29 patients. Patients had an ECOG performance status of 0 or 1 and had received between 0 and 3 prior chemotherapy regimens. Blood samples were analyzed at 3 weeks after treatment start (second dose) and at 6 weeks after treatment start. A median of roughly 140,000 T cells and approximately 83,000 unique TCRs was obtained from blood samples, and a median clonality of approximately 0.08 was observed. The study was an exploratory multi-omic analysis of somatic, immune and clinical correlates of response to PD-L1 blockade with atezolizumab in urothelial cancer. Pretreatment tumor samples, along with matched peripheral blood collected serially before and after atezolizumab treatment, underwent TCR sequencing. Durable clinical benefit was defined as progression-free survival longer than 6 months, and TCR features were also tested against progression-free and overall survival. In the same patients who had TCR sequencing, pretreatment tumors also underwent whole exome sequencing and RNA sequencing. Durable clinical benefit was achieved by nine patients and was not achieved by 20 patients. Twenty-nine patients had pretreatment blood TCR-seq, some 25 had at least one posttreatment blood collection, and some 25 had tumor TCR-seq. What the study reported, not specific to this receptor: A pretreatment peripheral blood TCR clonality below the median was linked to improved progression-free and overall survival. Patients with durable benefit showed greater expansion of tumor-associated TCR clones in peripheral blood 3 weeks after starting treatment (n ≈ 21, p = 0.022). Small sample size (n of about 30) and many exploratory analyses mean the results are intended to be hypothesis-generating.

A cohort of around 28 patients with locally advanced or metastatic urothelial carcinoma, treated at Memorial Sloan Kettering on a trial protocol, was included. Peripheral blood mononuclear cells were collected from each patient pretreatment and during treatment, giving between 1 and 8 total time points per patient. The Qiagen DNeasy Blood extraction kit was used to purify genomic DNA from total PBMCs and from tumor samples. PBMCs were collected pretreatment and during treatment, and were isolated and stored as previously described. As regards this clone: Its specific antigen is unknown. No much larger clonotype is one base removed from it; base qualities were not supplied.

As encoded in the germline V gene, CDR1 is KGHSH while CDR2 is LQKENI. From V the trimming removes 4 bases and from J it removes 3 bases, while the gene matches leave 8 bases of the junction unaccounted for. From the cysteine up to the phenylalanine, the CDR3 has a length of 15 residues. CDR3 DNA is the only sequence kept; it has 45 bases, read in frame from the first base. Synthetic TCR analog templates were spiked into each PCR to estimate absolute template abundance from read counts. The immunoSEQ assay was used to amplify TCRbeta CDR3 regions from genomic DNA with bias-controlled V and J gene primers. Sequencing of rearranged TCRbeta segments was performed at approximately 20X coverage. On the study's bioinformatics: Sequencing errors were corrected by clustering, and CDR3s were annotated against IMGT so that V, D and J genes could be assigned. Only productive TCRbeta rearrangements were used in downstream analyses, excluding out-of-frame or stop-codon sequences. To compute clonality, Shannon entropy was normalized by the log of the number of unique productive sequences and then subtracted from one. Clones differing between time points or between blood and tumor were identified using Fisher's exact test with Benjamini-Hochberg correction, with an adjusted p below 0.01 applied as the threshold. In its TCRdb copy, this immuneACCESS table keeps in-frame sequences only and misses some clones. Where compared with another copy, unresolved V genes explain less than half of these, and the others have no known cause. Clone size and V and J calls were adopted from that table, with D and trimming inferred from the DNA. Here the sample has 40,000 to 55,000 clones; over 75% occur a single time. Of the sample, about 5.6% is held by the ten largest clones.

This chain joins TRBV18 to TRBJ2-7, and 8 bases in between align with TRBD1. The sequence was obtained from a man in his forties with urothelial cancer. Specimen: PBMCs, collected around atezolizumab (anti-PD-L1) treatment. The CDR3 here reads CASSQGQGRIYEQYF. The DNA sequence reads TGTGCCAGCTCACAAGGACAGGGCAGAATCTACGAGCAGTACTTC. Joined to the reference TRBV18 and TRBJ2-7 proteins, this CDR3 gives the full variable domain: NAGVMQNPRHLVRRRGQEARLRCSPMKGHSHVYWYRQLPEEGLKFMVYLQKENIIDESGMPKERFSAEFPKEGPSILRIQQVVRGDSAAYFCASSQGQGRIYEQYFGPGTRLTVT.